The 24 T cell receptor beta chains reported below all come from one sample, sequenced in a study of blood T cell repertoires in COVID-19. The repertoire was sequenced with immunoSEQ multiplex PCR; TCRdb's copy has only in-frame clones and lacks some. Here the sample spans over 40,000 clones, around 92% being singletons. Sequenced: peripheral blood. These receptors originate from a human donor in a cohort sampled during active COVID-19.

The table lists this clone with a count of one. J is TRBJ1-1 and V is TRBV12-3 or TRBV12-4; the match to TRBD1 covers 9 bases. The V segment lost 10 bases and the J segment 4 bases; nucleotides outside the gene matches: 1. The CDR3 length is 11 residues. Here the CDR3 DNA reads TGTGCCACGGACAGGGGCACTGAAGCTTTCTTT. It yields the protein CATDRGTEAFF.

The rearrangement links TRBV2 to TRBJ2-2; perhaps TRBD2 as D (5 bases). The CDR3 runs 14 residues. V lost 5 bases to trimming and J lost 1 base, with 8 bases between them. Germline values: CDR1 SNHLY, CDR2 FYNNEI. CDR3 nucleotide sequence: TGTGCCAGCAGTATGAGGGAGAACACCGGGGAGCTGTTTTTT. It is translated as CASSMRENTGELFF.

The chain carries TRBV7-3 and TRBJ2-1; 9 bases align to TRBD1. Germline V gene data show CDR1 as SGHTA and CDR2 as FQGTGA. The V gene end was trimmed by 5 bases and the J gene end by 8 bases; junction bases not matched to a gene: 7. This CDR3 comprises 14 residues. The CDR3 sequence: CASSPGTGSHEQFF. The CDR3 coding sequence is TGTGCCAGCAGCCCCGGGACAGGGTCCCATGAGCAGTTCTTC. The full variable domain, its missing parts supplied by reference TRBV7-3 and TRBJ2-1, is GAGVSQTPSNKVTEKGKYVELRCDPISGHTALYWYRQSLGQGPEFLIYFQGTGAADDSGLPNDRFFAVRPEGSVSTLKIQRTERGDSAVYLCASSPGTGSHEQFFGPGTRLTVL.

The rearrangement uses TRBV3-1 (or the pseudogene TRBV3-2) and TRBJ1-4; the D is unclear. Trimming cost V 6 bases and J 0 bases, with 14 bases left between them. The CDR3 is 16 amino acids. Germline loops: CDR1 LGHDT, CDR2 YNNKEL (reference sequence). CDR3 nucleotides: TGTGCCAGCAGTAACGGCCTAGTTGCAACTAATGAAAAACTGTTTTTT. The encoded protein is CASSNGLVATNEKLFF.

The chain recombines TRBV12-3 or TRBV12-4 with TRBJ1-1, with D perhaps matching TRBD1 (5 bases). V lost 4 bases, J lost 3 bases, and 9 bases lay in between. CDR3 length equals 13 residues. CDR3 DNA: TGTGCCAGCAGTTATGGGGGGTACACTGAAGCTTTCTTT. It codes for CASSYGGYTEAFF.

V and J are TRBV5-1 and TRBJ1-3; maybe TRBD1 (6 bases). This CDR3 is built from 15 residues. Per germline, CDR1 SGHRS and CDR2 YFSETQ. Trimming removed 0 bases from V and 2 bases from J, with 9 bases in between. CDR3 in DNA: TGCGCCAGCAGCTTGGACAGGGCTACTGGAAACACCATATATTTT. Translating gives CASSLDRATGNTIYF.

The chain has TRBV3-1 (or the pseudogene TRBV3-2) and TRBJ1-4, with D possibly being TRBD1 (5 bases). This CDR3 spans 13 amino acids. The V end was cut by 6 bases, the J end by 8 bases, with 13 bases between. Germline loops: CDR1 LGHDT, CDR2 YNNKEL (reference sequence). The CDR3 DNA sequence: TGTGCCAGCAGGGAGTCAGGGAGGGAAAAACTGTTTTTT. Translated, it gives CASRESGREKLFF.

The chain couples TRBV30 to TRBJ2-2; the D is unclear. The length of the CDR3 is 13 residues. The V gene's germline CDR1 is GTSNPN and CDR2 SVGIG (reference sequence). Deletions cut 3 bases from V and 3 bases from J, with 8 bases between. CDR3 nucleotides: TGTGCCTGGAGAGACACCTACACCGGGGAGCTGTTTTTT. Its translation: CAWRDTYTGELFF.

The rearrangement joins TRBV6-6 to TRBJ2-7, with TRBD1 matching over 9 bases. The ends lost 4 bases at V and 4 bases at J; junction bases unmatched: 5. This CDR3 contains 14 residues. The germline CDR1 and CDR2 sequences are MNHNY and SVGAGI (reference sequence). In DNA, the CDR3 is TGTGCCAGCAGTTCGGGACAGGGATGGTACGAGCAGTACTTC. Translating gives CASSSGQGWYEQYF.

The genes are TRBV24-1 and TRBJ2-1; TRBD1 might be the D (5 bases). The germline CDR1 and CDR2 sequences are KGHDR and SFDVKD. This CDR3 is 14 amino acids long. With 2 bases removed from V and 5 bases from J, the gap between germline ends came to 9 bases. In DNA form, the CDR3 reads TGTGCCACCAGTGATTCGATGACAGACAATGAGCAGTTCTTC. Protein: CATSDSMTDNEQFF.

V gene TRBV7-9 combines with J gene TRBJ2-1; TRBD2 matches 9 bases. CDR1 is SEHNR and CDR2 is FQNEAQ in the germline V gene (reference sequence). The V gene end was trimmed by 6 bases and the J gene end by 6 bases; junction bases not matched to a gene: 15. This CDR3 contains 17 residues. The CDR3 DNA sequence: TGTGCCAGCAGACCAGCTGGGCCTAGCGGGAAATCCAATGAGCAGTTCTTC. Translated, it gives CASRPAGPSGKSNEQFF.

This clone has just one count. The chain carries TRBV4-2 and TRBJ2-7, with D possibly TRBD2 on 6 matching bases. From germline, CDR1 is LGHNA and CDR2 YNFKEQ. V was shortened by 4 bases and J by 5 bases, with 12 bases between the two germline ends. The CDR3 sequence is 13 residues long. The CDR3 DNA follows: TGTGCCAGCAGCCCCGGGACTCATAACGAGCAGTACTTC. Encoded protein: CASSPGTHNEQYF.

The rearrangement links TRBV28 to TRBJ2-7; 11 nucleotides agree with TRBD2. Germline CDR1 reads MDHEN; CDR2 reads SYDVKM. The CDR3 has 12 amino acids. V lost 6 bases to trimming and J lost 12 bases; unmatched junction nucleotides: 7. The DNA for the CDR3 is TGTGCCAGCAGGACTAGCGGGAAACCGCCGTACTTC. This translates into CASRTSGKPPYF. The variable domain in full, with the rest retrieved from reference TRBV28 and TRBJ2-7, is DVKVTQSSRYLVKRTGEKVFLECVQDMDHENMFWYRQDPGLGLRLIYFSYDVKMKEKGDIPEGYSVSREKKERFSLILESASTNQTSMYLCASRTSGKPPYFGPGTRLTVT.

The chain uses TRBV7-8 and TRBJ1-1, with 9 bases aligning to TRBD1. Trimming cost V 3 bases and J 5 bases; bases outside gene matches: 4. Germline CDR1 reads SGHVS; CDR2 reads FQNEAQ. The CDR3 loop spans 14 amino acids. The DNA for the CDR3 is TGTGCCAGCAGCTTGGGGACAGGGAGGACTGAAGCTTTCTTT. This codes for CASSLGTGRTEAFF.

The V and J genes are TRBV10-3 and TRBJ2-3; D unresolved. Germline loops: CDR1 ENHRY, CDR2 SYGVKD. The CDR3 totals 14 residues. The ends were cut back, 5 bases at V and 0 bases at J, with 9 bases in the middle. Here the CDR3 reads CAISRLASTDTQYF. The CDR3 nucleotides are TGTGCCATCAGTAGATTGGCTAGCACAGATACGCAGTATTTT.

The CDR3 sequence: CASSQTSGASYEQYF. In DNA, the CDR3 is TGCGCCAGCAGCCAAACTAGCGGGGCCTCCTACGAGCAGTACTTC. The chain combines TRBV4-3 with TRBJ2-7; TRBD2 aligns across 10 bases. Germline loops: CDR1 LGHNA, CDR2 YSLEER. With V trimmed by 2 bases and J by 0 bases, 1 base remained unmatched. The length of the CDR3 is 15 residues.

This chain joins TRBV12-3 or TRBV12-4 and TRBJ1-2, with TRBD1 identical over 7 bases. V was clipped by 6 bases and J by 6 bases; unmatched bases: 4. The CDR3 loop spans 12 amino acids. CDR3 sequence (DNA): TGTGCCAGCAGCCTGACAGGGAATGGCTACACCTTC. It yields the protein CASSLTGNGYTF.

The CDR3 DNA sequence: TGTGCCAGTAGTATGGCCGGGAGGGCCGCCGGGGAGCTGTTTTTT. This gives the protein CASSMAGRAAGELFF. The gene calls are TRBV19 and TRBJ2-2; 8 bases align to TRBD2. Germline V gene data show CDR1 as LNHDA and CDR2 as SQIVND (reference sequence). V dropped 3 bases and J dropped 6; count of bases not matched to a gene: 6. CDR3 length equals 15 residues.

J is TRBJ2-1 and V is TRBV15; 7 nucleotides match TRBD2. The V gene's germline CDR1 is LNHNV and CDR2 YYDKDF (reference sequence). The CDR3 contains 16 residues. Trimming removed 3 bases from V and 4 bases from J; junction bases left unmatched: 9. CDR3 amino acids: CATSSVRLASYNEQFF. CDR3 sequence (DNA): TGTGCCACCAGCAGCGTACGACTAGCATCATACAATGAGCAGTTCTTC.

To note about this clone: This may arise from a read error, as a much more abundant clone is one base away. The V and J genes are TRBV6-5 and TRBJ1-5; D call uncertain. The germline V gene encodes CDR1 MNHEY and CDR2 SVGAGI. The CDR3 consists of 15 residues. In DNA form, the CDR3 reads TGTACCAGCAAGATCCTGGCAGGTGGCAATCAGCCCCAGCATTTT. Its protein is CTSKILAGGNQPQHF.

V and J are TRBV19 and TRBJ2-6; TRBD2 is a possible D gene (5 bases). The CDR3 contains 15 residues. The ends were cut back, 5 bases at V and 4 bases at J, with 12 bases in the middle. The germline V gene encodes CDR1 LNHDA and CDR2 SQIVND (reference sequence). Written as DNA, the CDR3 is TGTGCCAGTAGTTCCGAGGGCTCCGGGGCCAACGTCCTGACTTTC. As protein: CASSSEGSGANVLTF.

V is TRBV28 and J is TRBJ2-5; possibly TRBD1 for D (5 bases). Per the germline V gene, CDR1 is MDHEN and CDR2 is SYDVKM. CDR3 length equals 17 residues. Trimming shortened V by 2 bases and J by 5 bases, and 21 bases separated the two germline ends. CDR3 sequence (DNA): TGTGCCAGCAGTTTAGTTGCCAGGGCAGTGGTTCGGGAGACCCAGTACTTC. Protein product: CASSLVARAVVRETQYF.

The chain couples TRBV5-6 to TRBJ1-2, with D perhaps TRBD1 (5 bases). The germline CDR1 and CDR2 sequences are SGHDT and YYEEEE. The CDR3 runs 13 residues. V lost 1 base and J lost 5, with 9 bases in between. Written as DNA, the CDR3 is TGTGCCAGCAGCTTGCCTGGGGCATATGGCTACACCTTC. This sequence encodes CASSLPGAYGYTF.

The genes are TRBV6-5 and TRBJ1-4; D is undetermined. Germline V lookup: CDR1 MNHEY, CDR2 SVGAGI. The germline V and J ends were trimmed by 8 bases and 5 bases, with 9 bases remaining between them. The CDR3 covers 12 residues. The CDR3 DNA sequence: TGTGCCAGCGGCAGGTGGAATGAAAAACTGTTTTTT. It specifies CASGRWNEKLFF.